This paragraph covers one TCR beta chain sequence. Its cognate antigen is unknown. After isolation, RNA underwent reverse transcription to generate cDNA as the sequencing template. TCRdb's table, derived via immunoSEQ multiplex PCR, lists solely in-frame clones and lacks some. This sample carries 200,000 to 250,000 clones, less than 45% of them seen once, and the ten largest clones take under 0.55%. Germline V gene lookup returns CDR1 SQVTM and CDR2 ANQGSEA. This CDR3 spans 14 amino acids. V dropped 2 bases and J dropped 1 base, with 11 bases sitting between them. This sample was taken from a study of CD8+ T cells in alopecia areata. Treatment indicated: oral pan-JAK inhibitor, 5-10 mg twice daily. Overall study findings and caveats: It was observed that many expanded lesional clones persisted in scalp and blood during tofacitinib.

The source material was CD4+ T cells sorted from blood, sampled at approximately week 30, from a patient treated with tofacitinib. The receptor comes from a human donor with alopecia areata. V is TRBV29-1 and J is TRBJ1-1; D remains unclear. The CDR3 sequence: CSVELRLQNTEAFF. The CDR3 nucleotides are TGCAGCGTTGAATTACGCCTCCAGAACACTGAAGCTTTCTTT.